This is a list of T cell receptor beta chains from one sample in a study of T cell repertoires in ileal Crohn's disease. Generated by immunoSEQ multiplex PCR, the TCRdb table keeps only in-frame clones and is missing some. This table holds under 13,000 clones, more than 75% found once. What was sequenced was ileal tissue. The receptor source for this set is an adult with Crohn's disease. Each CDR3 is given with its conserved first and last residue. Fields, in order: D gene, J gene, V gene, CDR3 DNA, CDR3 protein. The D gene is left open where the match is weak.

D: -
J: TRBJ2-1
V: TRBV7-8
DNA: TGTGCCAGCAGCCTAATAGAAAATGAGCAGTTCTTC
CDR3: CASSLIENEQFF

D: -
J: TRBJ1-4
V: TRBV11-2
DNA: TGTGCCAGCAACTCAGAGGGTGAAAAACTGTTTTTT
CDR3: CASNSEGEKLFF

D: TRBD1
J: TRBJ1-1
V: TRBV6-6
DNA: TGTGCCAGCAGCCCCACCGGACAAAGACAGGGCGGAGAGGCTTTCTTT
CDR3: CASSPTGQRQGGEAFF

D: TRBD1
J: TRBJ2-7
V: TRBV13
DNA: TGTGCCAGCAGCTTGACAGGGCAGTGGGACTACGAGCAGTACTTC
CDR3: CASSLTGQWDYEQYF

D: -
J: TRBJ2-3
V: TRBV5-4
DNA: TGTGCCAGCAGCTTGAAACAGGGTGCGTCAGATACGCAGTATTTT
CDR3: CASSLKQGASDTQYF

D: -
J: TRBJ1-6
V: TRBV5-6
DNA: TGTGCCAGCAGCTTGTGGGGGAGCTCCTATAATTCACCCCTCCACTTT
CDR3: CASSLWGSSYNSPLHF

D: -
J: TRBJ2-7
V: TRBV10-3
DNA: TGTGCCATCCGAAGTTCGGGAACAGTGGGTAACGAGCAGTACTTC
CDR3: CAIRSSGTVGNEQYF

D: -
J: TRBJ2-1
V: TRBV9
DNA: TGTGCCAGCAGCGTAGCCCCCTTCTCCTACAATGAGCAGTTCTTC
CDR3: CASSVAPFSYNEQFF

D: TRBD1
J: TRBJ1-1
V: TRBV2
DNA: TGTGCCAGCAGCGGGACAGGGAGGGTCGGAGCTTTCTTT
CDR3: CASSGTGRVGAFF

D: -
J: TRBJ1-6
V: TRBV19
DNA: TGTGCCAGTAGACAGCAAAGCTCCTATAATTCACCCCTCCACTTT
CDR3: CASRQQSSYNSPLHF

D: TRBD1
J: TRBJ1-2
V: TRBV4-2
DNA: TGTGCCAGCAGGCACAGGGGCCGAGGGACCTTC
CDR3: CASRHRGRGTF

D: TRBD1
J: TRBJ2-4
V: TRBV6-1
DNA: TGTGCCAGCGAGACAGGGTTCGTGAACATTCAGTACTTC
CDR3: CASETGFVNIQYF

D: -
J: TRBJ1-5
V: TRBV5-5
DNA: TGTGCCAGCAGCTTGGGAGCAGGGCCCGATCAGCCCCAGCATTTT
CDR3: CASSLGAGPDQPQHF

D: -
J: TRBJ2-3
V: TRBV2
DNA: TGTGCCAGCAGGGCGTACACAGATACGCAGTATTTT
CDR3: CASRAYTDTQYF

D: TRBD1
J: TRBJ1-1
V: TRBV12-5
DNA: TGTGCTAGTGGCCCGGGACAGGGGGCATCGGGCACTGAAGCTTTCTTT
CDR3: CASGPGQGASGTEAFF

D: -
J: TRBJ2-1
V: TRBV21-1
DNA: TGTGCCAGCAGCAAAGAGGCGGGAGGGCCCCGTCGCAATGAGCAGTTCTTC
CDR3: CASSKEAGGPRRNEQFF